This is a list of T cell receptor beta chains from one sample in a study of T cell responses to AZD1222 COVID-19 vaccine. Repertoires were generated with immunoSEQ multiplex PCR, while TCRdb's copy carries only in-frame clones and drops some. The table has more than 150,000 clones, 90% seen once. The sequencing used peripheral blood, collected on day 0 of AZD1222 vaccination. These receptors originate from an adult in good health. Each CDR3 is given with its conserved first and last residue. The D gene is left open where the match is weak. Only part of the rows carry a size: once, few, many, or a class if the clone is expanded.

TRBJ1-5	once	TRBV19	-	14	CATSTGQVNQPQHF	TGTGCCACCAGTACGGGCCAGGTAAATCAGCCCCAGCATTTT
TRBJ1-1	-	TRBV7-2	-	14	CASSSGQRGTEAFF	TGTGCCAGCAGCTCAGGACAGAGAGGAACTGAAGCTTTCTTT
TRBJ2-7	-	TRBV28	TRBD1	15	CASSLGRTGDYEQYF	TGTGCCAGCAGCCTGGGCCGGACAGGGGACTACGAGCAGTACTTC
TRBJ2-7	-	TRBV24-1	-	16	CATSDSRQGGSYEQYF	TGTGCCACCAGTGATTCTAGGCAGGGTGGATCCTACGAGCAGTACTTC
TRBJ1-2	-	TRBV9	TRBD1	16	CASSERPGQGGYGYTF	TGTGCCAGCAGCGAACGACCGGGACAGGGGGGCTATGGCTACACCTTC
TRBJ1-3	-	TRBV28	-	17	CASSSSALPGAGNTIYF	TGTGCCAGCAGCTCCTCTGCCCTCCCAGGGGCCGGAAACACCATATATTTT
TRBJ2-3	-	TRBV5-6	TRBD2	15	CASSLIAGGTDTQYF	TGTGCCAGCAGCTTAATCGCGGGGGGCACAGATACGCAGTATTTT
TRBJ1-3	-	TRBV6-5	-	15	CASSYSTNSGNTIYF	TGTGCCAGCAGTTACTCCACTAACTCTGGAAACACCATATATTTT
TRBJ1-2	-	TRBV6-5	-	14	CASSSDGRRYGYTF	TGTGCCAGCAGTTCAGACGGTCGGAGGTATGGCTACACCTTC
TRBJ2-7	-	TRBV4-1	-	15	CASSKGSSNSYEQYF	TGCGCCAGCAGCAAAGGGTCCTCTAACTCCTACGAGCAGTACTTC
TRBJ2-1	-	TRBV10-3	TRBD2	16	CAISGTSGRAGDEQFF	TGTGCCATCAGCGGGACTAGCGGGAGGGCCGGGGATGAGCAGTTCTTC
TRBJ2-1	-	TRBV28	-	12	CASRLRQAEQFF	TGTGCCAGCAGACTCCGGCAGGCTGAGCAGTTCTTC
TRBJ2-3	once	TRBV2	TRBD2	16	CASSYLAGARTDTQYF	TGTGCCAGCAGTTACCTAGCGGGGGCACGCACAGATACGCAGTATTTT
TRBJ1-2	once	TRBV28	TRBD1	15	CASSQGGTTNYGYTF	TGTGCCAGCAGTCAGGGGGGGACAACTAACTATGGCTACACCTTC
TRBJ2-1	-	TRBV7-2	TRBD2	15	CASLLRLAEHNEQFF	TGTGCCAGCTTACTGAGACTAGCGGAGCACAATGAGCAGTTCTTC
TRBJ2-7	-	TRBV24-1	-	13	CATRDGSSYEQYF	TGTGCCACCAGAGACGGGAGCTCCTACGAGCAGTACTTC
TRBJ1-2	-	TRBV6-6	TRBD1	16	CASSPRDRGRSVGYTF	TGTGCCAGCAGCCCCCGGGACAGGGGGCGCTCGGTTGGCTACACCTTC
TRBJ2-6	-	TRBV19	-	13	CASSFDSPYVLTF	TGTGCCAGTAGTTTCGACAGCCCATACGTCCTGACTTTC